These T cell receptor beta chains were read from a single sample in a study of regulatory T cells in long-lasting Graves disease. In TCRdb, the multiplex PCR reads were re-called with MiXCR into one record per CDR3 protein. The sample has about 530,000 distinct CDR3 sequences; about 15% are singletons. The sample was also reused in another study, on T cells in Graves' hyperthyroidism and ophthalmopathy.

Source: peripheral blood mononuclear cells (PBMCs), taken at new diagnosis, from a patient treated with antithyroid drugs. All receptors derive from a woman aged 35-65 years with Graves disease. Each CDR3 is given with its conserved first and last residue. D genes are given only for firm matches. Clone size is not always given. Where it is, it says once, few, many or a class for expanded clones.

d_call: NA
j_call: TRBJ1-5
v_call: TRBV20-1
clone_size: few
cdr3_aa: CSARRGDGNQPQHF
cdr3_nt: TGCAGTGCACGTCGGGGGGACGGCAATCAGCCCCAGCATTTT

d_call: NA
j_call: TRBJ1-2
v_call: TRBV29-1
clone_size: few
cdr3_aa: CSVDRVYGYTF
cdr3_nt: TGCAGCGTTGACAGGGTCTATGGCTACACCTTC

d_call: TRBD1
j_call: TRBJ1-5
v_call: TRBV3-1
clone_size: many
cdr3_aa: CASSPGTAVGYSNQPQHF
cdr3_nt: TGTGCCAGCAGCCCGGGGACAGCGGTGGGTTATAGCAATCAGCCCCAGCATTTT

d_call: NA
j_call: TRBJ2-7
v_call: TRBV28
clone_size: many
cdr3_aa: CASSLSVREQYF
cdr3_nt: TGTGCCAGCAGTTTATCCGTACGGGAGCAGTACTTC

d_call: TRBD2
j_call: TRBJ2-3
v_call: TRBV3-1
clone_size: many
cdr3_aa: CASSHASGGSTDTQYF
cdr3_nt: TGTGCCAGCAGCCATGCTAGCGGGGGAAGCACAGATACGCAGTATTTT

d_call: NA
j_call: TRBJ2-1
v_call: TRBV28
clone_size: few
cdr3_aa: CASSLGGFPSYNEQFF
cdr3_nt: TGTGCCAGCAGTTTGGGGGGCTTTCCCTCCTACAATGAGCAGTTCTTC

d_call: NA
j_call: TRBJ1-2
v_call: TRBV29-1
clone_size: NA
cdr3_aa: CSVESTQGGYTF
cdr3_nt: TGCAGCGTTGAATCGACACAGGGAGGTTACACCTTC

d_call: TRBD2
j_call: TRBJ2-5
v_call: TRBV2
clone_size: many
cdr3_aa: CASSPPAPELLAAETQYF
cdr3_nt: TGTGCCAGCAGTCCTCCCGCGCCCGAACTACTAGCGGCGGAGACCCAGTACTTC

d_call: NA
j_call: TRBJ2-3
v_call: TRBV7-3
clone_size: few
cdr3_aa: CASSQDAGRADTQYF
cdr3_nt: TGTGCCAGCAGCCAAGATGCAGGGCGGGCAGATACGCAGTATTTT

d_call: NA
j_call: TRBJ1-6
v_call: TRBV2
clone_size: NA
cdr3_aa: CASSAPTAGSYSPLHF
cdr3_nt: TGTGCCAGCAGTGCCCCGACAGCGGGAAGCTATTCACCCCTCCACTTT

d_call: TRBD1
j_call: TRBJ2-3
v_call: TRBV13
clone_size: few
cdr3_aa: CASSFLSGTGSTDTQYF
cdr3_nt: TGTGCCAGCAGCTTCCTTTCCGGGACAGGAAGCACAGATACGCAGTATTTT

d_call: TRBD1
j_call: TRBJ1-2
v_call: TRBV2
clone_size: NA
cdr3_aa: CASSYGTGSGYTF
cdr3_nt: TGTGCCAGCAGCTACGGGACAGGTTCTGGCTACACCTTC

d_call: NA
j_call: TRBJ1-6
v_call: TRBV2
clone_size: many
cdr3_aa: CALGTGNSPLHF
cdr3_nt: TGTGCACTTGGAACAGGGAATTCACCCCTCCACTTT

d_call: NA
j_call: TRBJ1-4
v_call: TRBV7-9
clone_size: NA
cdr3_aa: CASSRTWANEKLFF
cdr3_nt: TGTGCCAGCAGTCGAACCTGGGCTAATGAAAAACTGTTTTTT

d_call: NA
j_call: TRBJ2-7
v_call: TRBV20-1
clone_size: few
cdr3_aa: CSANPGTDAYEQYF
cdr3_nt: TGCAGTGCTAATCCCGGGACGGACGCCTACGAGCAGTACTTC

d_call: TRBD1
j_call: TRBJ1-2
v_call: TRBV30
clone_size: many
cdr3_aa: CAWSETGAYGYTF
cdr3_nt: TGTGCCTGGAGTGAAACAGGGGCCTATGGCTACACCTTC

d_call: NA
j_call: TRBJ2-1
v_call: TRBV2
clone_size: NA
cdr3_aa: CASGEGSYNEQFF
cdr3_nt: TGTGCCAGCGGTGAGGGTTCCTACAATGAGCAGTTCTTC

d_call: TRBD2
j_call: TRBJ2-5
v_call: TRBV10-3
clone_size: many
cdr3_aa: CAISASGEETQYF
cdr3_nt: TGTGCCATCAGTGCTAGCGGGGAAGAGACCCAGTACTTC

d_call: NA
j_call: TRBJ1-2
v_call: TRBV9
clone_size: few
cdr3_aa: CASSAAGAGAQGYTF
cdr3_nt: TGTGCCAGCAGCGCGGCGGGAGCGGGGGCGCAAGGCTACACCTTC

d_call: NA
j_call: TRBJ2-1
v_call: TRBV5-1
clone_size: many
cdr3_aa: CASSLVGGESYNEQFF
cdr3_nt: TGCGCCAGCAGCTTGGTTGGGGGAGAATCCTACAATGAGCAGTTCTTC

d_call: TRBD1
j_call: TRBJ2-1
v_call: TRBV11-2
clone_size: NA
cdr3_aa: CASSTRDRGSYNEQFF
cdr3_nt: TGTGCCAGCAGCACCCGGGACAGGGGATCCTACAATGAGCAGTTCTTC

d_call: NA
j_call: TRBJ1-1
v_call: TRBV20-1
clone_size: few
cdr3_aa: CSATRVEGITEAFF
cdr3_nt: TGCAGTGCTACGCGGGTCGAGGGAATCACTGAAGCTTTCTTT

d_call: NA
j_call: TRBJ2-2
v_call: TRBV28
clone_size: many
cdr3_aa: CASIQQGSTGELFF
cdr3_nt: TGTGCCAGCATCCAACAGGGTAGCACCGGGGAGCTGTTTTTT

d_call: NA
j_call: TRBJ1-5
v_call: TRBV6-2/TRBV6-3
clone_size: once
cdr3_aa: CASRWDGENLRGRQPQHF
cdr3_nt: TGTGCCAGCAGATGGGACGGGGAAAATCTTCGAGGGCGTCAGCCCCAGCATTTT

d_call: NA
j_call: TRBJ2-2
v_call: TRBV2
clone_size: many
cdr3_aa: CASSESESGELFF
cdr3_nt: TGTGCCAGCAGTGAATCGGAATCCGGGGAGCTGTTTTTT

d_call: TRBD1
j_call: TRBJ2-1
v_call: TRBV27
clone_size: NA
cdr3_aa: CASTKGPDRGRVNEQFF
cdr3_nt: TGTGCCAGCACCAAGGGTCCCGACAGGGGTCGGGTCAATGAGCAGTTCTTC